Sequencing of this T cell receptor (beta chain) was carried out in a study of cytomegalovirus exposure and HLA in healthy donors. Findings and caveats of the study: An analysis done earlier found most TCR beta V segments productive about 87% or about 30% of the time. V segments that were indistinguishable, TRBV6-2 and TRBV6-3 among them, were omitted from analysis. A later analysis appeared to link common viral pathogens to several of the most significant clusters.

Turning to this clone: Its antigen remains unidentified.

V dropped 6 bases and J dropped 9; count of bases not matched to a gene: 4. The CDR3 sequence is 12 residues long. Germline V gene lookup returns CDR1 MDHEN and CDR2 SYDVKM. PCR primers comprised 60 Vbeta and 13 Jbeta primers. This table comes from immunoSEQ multiplex PCR, and its TCRdb copy is limited to in-frame clones, with some not included. The sample consists of some 40,000 clones, almost 70% of them appearing once. The source of this sequence is a man between 35 and 55 years old in good health and CMV-seronegative. Material for sequencing was PBMCs. This chain connects TRBV28 to TRBJ1-2; 10 bases map to TRBD1. CDR3 sequence: CASSDRGLRYTF. The CDR3 nucleotides read TGTGCCAGCAGCGACAGGGGGCTTCGCTACACCTTC.